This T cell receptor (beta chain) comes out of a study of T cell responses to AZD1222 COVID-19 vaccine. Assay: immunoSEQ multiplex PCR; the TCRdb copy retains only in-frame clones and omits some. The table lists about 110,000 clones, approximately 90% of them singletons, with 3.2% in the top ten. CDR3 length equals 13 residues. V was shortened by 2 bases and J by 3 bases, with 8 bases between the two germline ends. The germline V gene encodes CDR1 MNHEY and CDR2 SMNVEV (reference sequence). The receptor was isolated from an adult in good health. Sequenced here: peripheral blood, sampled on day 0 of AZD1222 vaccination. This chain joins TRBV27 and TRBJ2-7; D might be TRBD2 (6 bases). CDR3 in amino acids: CASSLGGGYEQYF. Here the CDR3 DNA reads TGTGCCAGCAGTTTAGGGGGAGGCTACGAGCAGTACTTC.